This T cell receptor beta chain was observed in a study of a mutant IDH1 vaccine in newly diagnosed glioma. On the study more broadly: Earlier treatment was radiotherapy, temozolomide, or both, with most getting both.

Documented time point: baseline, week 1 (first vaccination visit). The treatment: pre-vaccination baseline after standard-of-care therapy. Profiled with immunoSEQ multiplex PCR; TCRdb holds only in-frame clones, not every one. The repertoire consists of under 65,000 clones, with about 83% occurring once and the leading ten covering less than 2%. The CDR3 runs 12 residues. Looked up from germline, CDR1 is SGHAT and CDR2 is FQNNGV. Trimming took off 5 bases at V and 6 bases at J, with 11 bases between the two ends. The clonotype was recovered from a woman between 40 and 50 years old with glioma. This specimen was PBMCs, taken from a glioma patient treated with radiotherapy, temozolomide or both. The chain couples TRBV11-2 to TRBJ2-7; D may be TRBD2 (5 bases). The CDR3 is CASSRGYGEQYF. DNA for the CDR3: TGTGCCAGCAGCCGCGGGTACGGCGAGCAGTACTTC.